The clone carrying this T cell receptor beta chain was detected ten times or more. The data were obtained in a study of blood T cells in healthy people across ages. V was clipped by 7 bases and J by 7 bases; unmatched bases: 8. Germline CDR1 is SQVTM and CDR2 is ANQGSEA. The CDR3 length is 13 residues. It was with a sample-barcoded 5' primer and a J-beta primer mix that a second PCR of roughly 7 to 12 cycles was run. One entry per CDR3 protein, called by TCRdb with MiXCR from the 5' RACE reads. Of 980,000 or so distinct CDR3 sequences listed, around 46% are singletons. The sample was blood. The TCR sequence derives from a man aged 25 to 40 in good health. V gene TRBV29-1 combines with J gene TRBJ2-1; TRBD2 matches 9 bases. The CDR3 DNA follows: TGCAGCGCCCTAGCGGGGAGTGGAAATGAGCAGTTCTTC. Its translation: CSALAGSGNEQFF.